This T cell receptor (beta chain) was obtained from a study of shared clonotypes between healthy human individuals. About the study: Donor ages ranged 18 to 49 years: a couple of women, a few men.

It was across several immunoSEQ plates that each subset's genomic DNA was evenly split. Around 32,000 T cell genomes, or around 300 ng DNA, went into unsorted PBMC replicate PCRs. Per the original data handling: Filtering differed because ImmunoSEQ produced junction-only sequences that carried no quality scores. Assay used: immunoSEQ multiplex PCR; TCRdb lists only in-frame clones, some missing. D and trimming come from the DNA, and the V and J calls and clone size come from that table. The sample contains about 560,000 clones, roughly 72% of which appear only once. Germline trimming cut 6 bases from V and 5 bases from J; bases unmatched to any gene: 6. The CDR3 is 15 residues long. CDR1 is ENHRY, CDR2 SYGVKD, per germline.

The sample was PBMCs. The TCR originated in a woman aged 40 to 49 in good health. Some clones in this sample may be carry-over from other donors' samples. The chain combines TRBV10-3 with TRBJ2-2; TRBD2 matches at 10 bases. Here the CDR3 DNA reads TGTGCCATCAGAACTAGCGGGATGGGAACCGGGGAGCTGTTTTTT. This translates into CAIRTSGMGTGELFF.